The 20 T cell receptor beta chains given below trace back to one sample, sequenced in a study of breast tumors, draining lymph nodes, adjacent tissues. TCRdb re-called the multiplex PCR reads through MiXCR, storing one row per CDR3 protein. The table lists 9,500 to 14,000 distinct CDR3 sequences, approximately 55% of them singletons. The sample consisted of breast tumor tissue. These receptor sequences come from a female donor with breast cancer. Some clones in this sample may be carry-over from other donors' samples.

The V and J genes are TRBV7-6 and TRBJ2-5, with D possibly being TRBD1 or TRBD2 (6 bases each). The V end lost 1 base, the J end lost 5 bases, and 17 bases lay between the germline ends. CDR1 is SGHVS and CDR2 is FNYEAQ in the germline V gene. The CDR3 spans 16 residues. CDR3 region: CASSLGSGGEVETQYF. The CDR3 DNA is TGTGCCAGCAGCTTAGGGTCCGGGGGCGAGGTGGAGACCCAGTACTTC.

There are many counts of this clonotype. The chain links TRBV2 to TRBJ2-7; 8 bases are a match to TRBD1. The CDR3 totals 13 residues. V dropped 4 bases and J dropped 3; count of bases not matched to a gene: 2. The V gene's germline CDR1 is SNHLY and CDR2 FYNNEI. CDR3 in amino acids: CASSGDRIYEQYF. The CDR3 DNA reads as TGTGCCAGCAGTGGGGACAGGATCTACGAGCAGTACTTC.

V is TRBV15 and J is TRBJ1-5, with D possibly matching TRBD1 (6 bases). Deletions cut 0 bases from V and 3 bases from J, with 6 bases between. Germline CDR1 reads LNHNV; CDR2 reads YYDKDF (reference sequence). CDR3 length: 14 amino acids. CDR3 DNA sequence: TGTGCCACCAGCAGAGAGGGGGCCAATCAGCCCCAGCATTTT. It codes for CATSREGANQPQHF. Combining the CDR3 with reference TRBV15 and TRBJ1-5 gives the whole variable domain DAMVIQNPRYQVTQFGKPVTLSCSQTLNHNVMYWYQQKSSQAPKLLFHYYDKDFNNEADTPDNFQSRRPNTSFCFLDIRSPGLGDTAMYLCATSREGANQPQHFGDGTRLSIL.

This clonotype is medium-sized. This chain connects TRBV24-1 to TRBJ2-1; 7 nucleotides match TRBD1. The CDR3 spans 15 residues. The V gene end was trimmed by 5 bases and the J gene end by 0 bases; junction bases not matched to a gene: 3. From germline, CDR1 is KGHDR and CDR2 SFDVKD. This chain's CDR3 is CATSANRGSYNEQFF. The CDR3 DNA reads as TGTGCCACCAGTGCAAACAGGGGCTCCTACAATGAGCAGTTCTTC.

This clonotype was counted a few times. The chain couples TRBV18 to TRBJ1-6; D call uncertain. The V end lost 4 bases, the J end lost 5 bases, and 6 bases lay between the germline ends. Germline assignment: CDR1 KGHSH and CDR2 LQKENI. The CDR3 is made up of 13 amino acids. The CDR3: CASSRTDNSPLHF. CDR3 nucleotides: TGTGCCAGCTCACGGACGGATAATTCACCCCTCCACTTT.

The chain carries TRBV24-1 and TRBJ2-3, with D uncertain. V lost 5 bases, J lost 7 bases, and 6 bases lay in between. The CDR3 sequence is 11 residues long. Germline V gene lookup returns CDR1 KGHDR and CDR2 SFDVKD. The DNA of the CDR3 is TGTGCCACCAGTGGGGGATATACGCAGTATTTT. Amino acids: CATSGGYTQYF.

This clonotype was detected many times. The CDR3 here is CASSRGLGKGNTIYF. The CDR3 region has the DNA TGTGCCAGCAGCCGAGGGCTGGGTAAAGGAAACACCATATATTTT. V is TRBV3-1 and J is TRBJ1-3; D gene unclear. There are 15 residues in the CDR3. Between the trimmed V and J ends, which lost 4 bases and 4 bases, there was a span of 14 bases. CDR1 is LGHDT, CDR2 YNNKEL, per germline (reference sequence).

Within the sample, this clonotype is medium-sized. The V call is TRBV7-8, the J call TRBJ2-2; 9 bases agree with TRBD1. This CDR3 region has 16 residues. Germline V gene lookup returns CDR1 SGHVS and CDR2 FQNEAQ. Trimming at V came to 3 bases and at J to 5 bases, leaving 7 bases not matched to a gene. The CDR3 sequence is CASSLNRDRVTGELFF. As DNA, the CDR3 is TGTGCCAGCAGCTTGAACCGGGACAGGGTTACCGGGGAGCTGTTTTTT.

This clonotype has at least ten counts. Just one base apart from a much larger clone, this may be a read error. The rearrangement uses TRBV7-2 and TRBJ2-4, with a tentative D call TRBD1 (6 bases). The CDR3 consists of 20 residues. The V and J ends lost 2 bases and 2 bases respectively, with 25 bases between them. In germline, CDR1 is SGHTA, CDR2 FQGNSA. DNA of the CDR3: TGTGCCAGCAGCTTAATTAACTGGGGTGGGACACAGCTACCCAAAAACATTCAGTACTTC. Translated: CASSLINWGGTQLPKNIQYF.

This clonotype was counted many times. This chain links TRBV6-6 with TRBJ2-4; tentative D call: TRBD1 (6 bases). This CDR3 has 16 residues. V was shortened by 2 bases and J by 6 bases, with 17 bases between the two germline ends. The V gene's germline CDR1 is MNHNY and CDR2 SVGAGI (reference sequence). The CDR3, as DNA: TGTGCCAGCAGTTACCTTTTGGAAGGACAGAGAAACATTCAGTACTTC. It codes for CASSYLLEGQRNIQYF.

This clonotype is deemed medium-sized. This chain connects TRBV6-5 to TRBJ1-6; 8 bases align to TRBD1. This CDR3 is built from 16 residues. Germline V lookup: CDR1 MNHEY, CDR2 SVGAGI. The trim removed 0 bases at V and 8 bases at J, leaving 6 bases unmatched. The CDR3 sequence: CASSYSGQGSHSPLHF. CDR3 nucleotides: TGTGCCAGCAGTTACTCCGGACAGGGAAGTCATTCACCCCTCCACTTT.

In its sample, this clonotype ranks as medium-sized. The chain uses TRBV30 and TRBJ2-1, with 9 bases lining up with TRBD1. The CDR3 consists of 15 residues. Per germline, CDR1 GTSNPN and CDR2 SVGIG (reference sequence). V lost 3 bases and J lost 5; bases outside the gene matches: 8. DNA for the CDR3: TGTGCCTGGAGGTTTGGGGACAGGGACCACAATGAGCAGTTCTTC. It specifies CAWRFGDRDHNEQFF.

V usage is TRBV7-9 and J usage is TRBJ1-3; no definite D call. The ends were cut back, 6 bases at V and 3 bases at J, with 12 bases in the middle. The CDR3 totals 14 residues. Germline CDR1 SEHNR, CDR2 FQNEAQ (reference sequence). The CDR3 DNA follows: TGTGCCAGCAGTTCCAGGACGCTTGGAAACACCATATATTTT. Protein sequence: CASSSRTLGNTIYF.

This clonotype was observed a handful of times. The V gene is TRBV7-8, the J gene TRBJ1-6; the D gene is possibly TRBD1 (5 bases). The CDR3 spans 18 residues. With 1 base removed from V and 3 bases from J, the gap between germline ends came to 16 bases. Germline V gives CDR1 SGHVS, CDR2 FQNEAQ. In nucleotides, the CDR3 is TGTGCCAGCAGCTTAGATGGGGTTGGGGCGGACTATAATTCACCCCTCCACTTT. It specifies CASSLDGVGADYNSPLHF. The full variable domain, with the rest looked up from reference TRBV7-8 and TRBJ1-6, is GAGVSQSPRYKVAKRGQDVALRCDPISGHVSLFWYQQALGQGPEFLTYFQNEAQLDKSGLPSDRFFAERPEGSVSTLKIQRTQQEDSAVYLCASSLDGVGADYNSPLHFGNGTRLTVT.

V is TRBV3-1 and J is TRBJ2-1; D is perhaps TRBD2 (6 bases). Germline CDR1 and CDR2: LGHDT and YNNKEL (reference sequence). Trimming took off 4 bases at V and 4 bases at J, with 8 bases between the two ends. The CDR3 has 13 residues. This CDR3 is CASSRGTYNEQFF. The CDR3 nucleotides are TGTGCCAGCAGCCGTGGGACTTACAATGAGCAGTTCTTC.

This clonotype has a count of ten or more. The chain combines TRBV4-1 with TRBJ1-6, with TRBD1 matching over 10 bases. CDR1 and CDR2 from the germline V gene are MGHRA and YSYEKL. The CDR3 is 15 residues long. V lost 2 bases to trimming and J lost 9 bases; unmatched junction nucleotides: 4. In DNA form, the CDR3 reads TGCGCCAGCAGCCAACCCGGGACAGGGGTTTCACCCCTCCACTTT. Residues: CASSQPGTGVSPLHF.

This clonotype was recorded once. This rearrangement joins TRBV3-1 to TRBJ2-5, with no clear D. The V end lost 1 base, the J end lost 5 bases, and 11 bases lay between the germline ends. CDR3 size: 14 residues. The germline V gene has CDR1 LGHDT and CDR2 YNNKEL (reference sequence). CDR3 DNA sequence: TGTGCCAGCAGCCAAGGGGTAGTCTCGGAGACCCAGTACTTC. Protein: CASSQGVVSETQYF.

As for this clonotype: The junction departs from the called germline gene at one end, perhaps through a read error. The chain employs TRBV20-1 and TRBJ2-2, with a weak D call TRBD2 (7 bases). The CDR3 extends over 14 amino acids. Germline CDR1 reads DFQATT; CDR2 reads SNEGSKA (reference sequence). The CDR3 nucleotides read TGCAGTGCTTTGGGGGGGGCTAACACCGCGGAGCTGTTTTTT. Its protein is CSALGGANTAELFF.

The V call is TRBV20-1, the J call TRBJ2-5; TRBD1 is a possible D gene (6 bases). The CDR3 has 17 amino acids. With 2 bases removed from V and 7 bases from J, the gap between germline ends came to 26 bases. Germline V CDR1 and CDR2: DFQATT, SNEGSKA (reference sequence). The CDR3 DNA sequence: TGCAGTGCTAGAAACCCGGCTTTGGGCAGGGGTCCGGGGACCCAGTACTTC. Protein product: CSARNPALGRGPGTQYF.

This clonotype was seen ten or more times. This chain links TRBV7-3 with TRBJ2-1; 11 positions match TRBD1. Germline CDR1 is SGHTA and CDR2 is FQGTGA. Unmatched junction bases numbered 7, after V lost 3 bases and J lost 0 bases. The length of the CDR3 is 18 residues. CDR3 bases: TGTGCCAGCAGCTTCGGGACAGGGGGTCCTAGCTCCTACAATGAGCAGTTCTTC. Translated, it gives CASSFGTGGPSSYNEQFF.